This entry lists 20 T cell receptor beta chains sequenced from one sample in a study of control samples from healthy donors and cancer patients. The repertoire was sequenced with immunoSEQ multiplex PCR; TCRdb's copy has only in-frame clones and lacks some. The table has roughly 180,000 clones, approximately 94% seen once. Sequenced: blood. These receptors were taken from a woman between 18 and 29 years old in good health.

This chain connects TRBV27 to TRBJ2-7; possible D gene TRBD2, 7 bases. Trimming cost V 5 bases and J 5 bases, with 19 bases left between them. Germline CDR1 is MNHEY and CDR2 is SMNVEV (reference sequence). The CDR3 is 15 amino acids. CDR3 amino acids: CASSPFKGGGHEQYF. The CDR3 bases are TGTGCCAGCAGTCCCTTTAAGGGAGGGGGGCACGAGCAGTACTTC.

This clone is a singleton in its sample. Here the CDR3 DNA reads TGTGCCAGCAGTGAGTGGAAGGATGGCTACACCTTC. This translates into CASSEWKDGYTF. The V call is TRBV28, the J call TRBJ1-2; D not resolved. The CDR3 has 12 amino acids. V gave up 5 bases and J gave up 6 bases, with 10 bases separating them. Germline lookup yields CDR1 MDHEN and CDR2 SYDVKM.

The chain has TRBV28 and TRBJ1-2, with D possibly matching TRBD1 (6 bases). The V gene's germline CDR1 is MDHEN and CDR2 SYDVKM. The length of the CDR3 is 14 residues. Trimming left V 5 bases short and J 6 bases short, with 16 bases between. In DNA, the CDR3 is TGTGCCAGCAGTCACCGGGGGCGGCTCGATGGCTACACCTTC. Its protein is CASSHRGRLDGYTF.

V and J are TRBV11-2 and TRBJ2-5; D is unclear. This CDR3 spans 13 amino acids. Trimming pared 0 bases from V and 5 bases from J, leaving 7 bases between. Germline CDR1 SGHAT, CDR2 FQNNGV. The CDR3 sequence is CASSLEPLETQYF. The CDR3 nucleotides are TGTGCCAGCAGCTTAGAACCCCTGGAGACCCAGTACTTC.

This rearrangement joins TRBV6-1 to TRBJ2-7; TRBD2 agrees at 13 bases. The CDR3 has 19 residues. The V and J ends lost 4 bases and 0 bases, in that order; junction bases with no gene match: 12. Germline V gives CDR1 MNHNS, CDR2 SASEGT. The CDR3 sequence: CASSGSYGLAGDSSYEQYF. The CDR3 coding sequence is TGTGCCAGCAGTGGGTCATATGGACTAGCGGGGGATAGCTCCTACGAGCAGTACTTC.

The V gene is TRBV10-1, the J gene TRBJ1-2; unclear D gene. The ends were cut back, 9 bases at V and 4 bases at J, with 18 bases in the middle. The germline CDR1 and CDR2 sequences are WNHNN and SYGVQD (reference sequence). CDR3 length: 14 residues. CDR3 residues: CARGGHTEFYGYTF. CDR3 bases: TGCGCCAGGGGAGGGCACACTGAGTTCTATGGCTACACCTTC.

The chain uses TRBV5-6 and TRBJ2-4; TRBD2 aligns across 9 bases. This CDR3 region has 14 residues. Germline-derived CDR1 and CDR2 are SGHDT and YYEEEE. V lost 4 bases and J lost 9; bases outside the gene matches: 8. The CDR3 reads CASSAGTSFVIQYF. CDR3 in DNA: TGTGCCAGCAGCGCCGGGACTAGCTTCGTCATTCAGTACTTC.

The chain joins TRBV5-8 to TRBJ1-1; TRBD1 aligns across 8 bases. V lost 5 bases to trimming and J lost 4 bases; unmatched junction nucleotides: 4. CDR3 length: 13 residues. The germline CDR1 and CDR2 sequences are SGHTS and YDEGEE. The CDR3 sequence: CASRPTGGTEAFF. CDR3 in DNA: TGTGCCAGCAGACCTACAGGGGGCACTGAAGCTTTCTTT.

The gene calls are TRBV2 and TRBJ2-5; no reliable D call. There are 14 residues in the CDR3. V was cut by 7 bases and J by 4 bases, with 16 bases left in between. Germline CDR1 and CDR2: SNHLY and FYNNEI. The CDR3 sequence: CASKVETGRETQYF. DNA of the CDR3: TGTGCCAGCAAAGTGGAGACTGGCAGAGAGACCCAGTACTTC.

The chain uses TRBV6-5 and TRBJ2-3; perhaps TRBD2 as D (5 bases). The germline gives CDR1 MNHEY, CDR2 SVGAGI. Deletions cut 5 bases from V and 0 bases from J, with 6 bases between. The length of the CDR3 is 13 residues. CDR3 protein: CASSRGSTDTQYF. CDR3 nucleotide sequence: TGTGCCAGCAGTAGAGGGAGCACAGATACGCAGTATTTT.

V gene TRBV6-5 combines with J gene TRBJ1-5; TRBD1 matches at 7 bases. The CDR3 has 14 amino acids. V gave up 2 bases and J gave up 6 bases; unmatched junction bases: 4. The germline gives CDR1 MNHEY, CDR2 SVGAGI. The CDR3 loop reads CASSYGRGTQPQHF. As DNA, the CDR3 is TGTGCCAGCAGTTACGGCAGGGGGACTCAGCCCCAGCATTTT.

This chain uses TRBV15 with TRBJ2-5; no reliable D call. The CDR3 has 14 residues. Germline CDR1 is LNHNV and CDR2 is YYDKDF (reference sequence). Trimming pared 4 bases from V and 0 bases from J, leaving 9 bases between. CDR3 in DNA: TGTGCCACCAGCACCCGGAACAACCAAGAGACCCAGTACTTC. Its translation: CATSTRNNQETQYF.

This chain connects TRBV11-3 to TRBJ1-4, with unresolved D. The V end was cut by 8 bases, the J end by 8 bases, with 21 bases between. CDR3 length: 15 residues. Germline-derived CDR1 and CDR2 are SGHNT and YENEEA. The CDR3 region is CASSSQTPGREKLFF. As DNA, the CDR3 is TGTGCCAGCTCCTCCCAAACCCCCGGGAGAGAAAAACTGTTTTTT.

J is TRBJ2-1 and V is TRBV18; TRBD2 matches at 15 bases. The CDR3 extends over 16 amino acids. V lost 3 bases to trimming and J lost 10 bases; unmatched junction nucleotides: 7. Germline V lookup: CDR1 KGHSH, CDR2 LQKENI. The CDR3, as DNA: TGTGCCAGCTCACCCCGGACTAGCGGGGGGGCTGGGGAGCAGTTCTTC. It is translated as CASSPRTSGGAGEQFF. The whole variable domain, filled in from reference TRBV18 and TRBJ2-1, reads NAGVMQNPRHLVRRRGQEARLRCSPMKGHSHVYWYRQLPEEGLKFMVYLQKENIIDESGMPKERFSAEFPKEGPSILRIQQVVRGDSAAYFCASSPRTSGGAGEQFFGPGTRLTVL.

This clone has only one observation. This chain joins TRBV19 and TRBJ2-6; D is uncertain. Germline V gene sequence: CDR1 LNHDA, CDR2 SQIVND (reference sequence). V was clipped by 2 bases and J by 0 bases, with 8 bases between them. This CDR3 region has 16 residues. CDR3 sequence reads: CASSILHPSGANVLTF. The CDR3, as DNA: TGTGCCAGTAGTATATTACACCCCTCTGGGGCCAACGTCCTGACTTTC.

CDR3 protein: CASKGTGSYNEQFF. CDR3 DNA sequence: TGTGCCAGTAAGGGGACAGGCTCCTACAATGAGCAGTTCTTC. V usage is TRBV19 and J usage is TRBJ2-1; 8 bases are a match to TRBD1. V dropped 7 bases and J dropped 0; count of bases not matched to a gene: 2. The CDR3 runs 14 residues. Germline loops: CDR1 LNHDA, CDR2 SQIVND (reference sequence).

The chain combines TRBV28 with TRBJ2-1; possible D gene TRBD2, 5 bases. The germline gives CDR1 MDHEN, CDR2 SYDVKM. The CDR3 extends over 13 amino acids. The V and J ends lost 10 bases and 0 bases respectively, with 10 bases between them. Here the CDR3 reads CATFEGSYNEQFF. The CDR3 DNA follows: TGTGCCACCTTTGAGGGCTCCTACAATGAGCAGTTCTTC.

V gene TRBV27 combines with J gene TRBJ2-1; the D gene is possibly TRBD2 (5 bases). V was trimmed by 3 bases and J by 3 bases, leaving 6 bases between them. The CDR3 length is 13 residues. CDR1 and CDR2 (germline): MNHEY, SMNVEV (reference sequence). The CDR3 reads CASSFGVYNEQFF. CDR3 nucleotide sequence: TGTGCCAGCAGTTTCGGGGTCTACAATGAGCAGTTCTTC.

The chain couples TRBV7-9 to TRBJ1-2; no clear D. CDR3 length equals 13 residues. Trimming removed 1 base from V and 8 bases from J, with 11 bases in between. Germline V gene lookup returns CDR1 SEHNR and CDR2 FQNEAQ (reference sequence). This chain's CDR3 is CASSLVRVEGYTF. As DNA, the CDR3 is TGTGCCAGCAGCTTAGTACGGGTGGAGGGCTACACCTTC.

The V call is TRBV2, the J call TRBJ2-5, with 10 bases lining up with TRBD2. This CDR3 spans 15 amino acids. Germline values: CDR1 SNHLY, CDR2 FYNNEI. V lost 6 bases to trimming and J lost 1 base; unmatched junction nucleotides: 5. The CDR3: CASRGTSALQETQYF. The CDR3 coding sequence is TGTGCCAGCAGAGGGACTAGCGCCCTCCAAGAGACCCAGTACTTC.